This TCR beta chain is from a study of identical twins. Study observations and caveats: For cord blood, abundant beta clonotypes had fewer insertions, unlike memory repertoires, which showed none.

The CDR3 covers 14 residues. Trimming took 5 bases from V and 4 from J, leaving 14 bases between them. Germline CDR1 and CDR2: SSHAT and FNYEAQ (reference sequence). In regard to this clonotype: Its antigen is unknown.

Unique molecular identifiers were present on cDNA, and template switching added a universal primer site. Each CDR3 protein is one row after TCRdb ran MiXCR on the 5' RACE reads. Of more than 400,000 distinct CDR3 sequences in the sample, 12% to 15% were seen once. Another study also made use of these data, one on yellow fever vaccine responses in identical twins.

This sequence originates from a woman aged 18-29 years in good health. The V call is TRBV7-7, the J call TRBJ2-5; D might be TRBD1 (6 bases). Sequencing was carried out using CD4+ T cells sorted from blood. CDR3 amino acids: CASSLLDSLETQYF. In DNA form, the CDR3 reads TGTGCCAGCAGCCTACTGGACAGTCTAGAGACCCAGTACTTC.